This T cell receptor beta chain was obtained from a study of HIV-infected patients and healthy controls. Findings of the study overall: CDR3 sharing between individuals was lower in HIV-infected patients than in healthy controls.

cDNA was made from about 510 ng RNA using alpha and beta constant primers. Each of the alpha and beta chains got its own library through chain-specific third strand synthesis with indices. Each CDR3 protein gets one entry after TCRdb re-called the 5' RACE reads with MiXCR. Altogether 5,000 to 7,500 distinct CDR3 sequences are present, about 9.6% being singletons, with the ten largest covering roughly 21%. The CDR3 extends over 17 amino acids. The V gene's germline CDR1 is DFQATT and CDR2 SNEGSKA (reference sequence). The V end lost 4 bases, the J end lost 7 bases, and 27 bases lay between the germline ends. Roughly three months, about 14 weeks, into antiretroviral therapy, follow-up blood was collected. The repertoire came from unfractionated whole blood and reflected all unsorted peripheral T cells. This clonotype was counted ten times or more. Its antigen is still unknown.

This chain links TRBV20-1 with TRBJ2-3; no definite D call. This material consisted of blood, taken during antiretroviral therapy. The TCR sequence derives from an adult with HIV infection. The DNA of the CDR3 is TGCAGTGCTAAGTACCCATTCGACTCCACACTCTTTTATACGCAGTATTTT. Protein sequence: CSAKYPFDSTLFYTQYF.